This section outlines one T cell receptor (beta chain) sequence together with its context. Using immunoSEQ multiplex PCR, the repertoire was profiled, and TCRdb retains in-frame clones only, with some absent. The data hold under 85,000 clones, with 85% to 90% observed a single time. Trimming removed 1 base at V and 6 bases at J, with 10 bases between. Germline assignment: CDR1 MNHNS and CDR2 SASEGT. CDR3 length: 15 amino acids. The data are from a study of blood T cell repertoires in COVID-19. The chain combines TRBV6-1 with TRBJ1-6; D perhaps matches TRBD1 (6 bases). The clonotype originates from a man older than 75 in a cohort sampled during active COVID-19. The sample comprised peripheral blood. The CDR3 coding sequence is TGTGCCAGCAGTGAAGAGGGGACAAGTAATTCACCCCTCCACTTT. Protein: CASSEEGTSNSPLHF.